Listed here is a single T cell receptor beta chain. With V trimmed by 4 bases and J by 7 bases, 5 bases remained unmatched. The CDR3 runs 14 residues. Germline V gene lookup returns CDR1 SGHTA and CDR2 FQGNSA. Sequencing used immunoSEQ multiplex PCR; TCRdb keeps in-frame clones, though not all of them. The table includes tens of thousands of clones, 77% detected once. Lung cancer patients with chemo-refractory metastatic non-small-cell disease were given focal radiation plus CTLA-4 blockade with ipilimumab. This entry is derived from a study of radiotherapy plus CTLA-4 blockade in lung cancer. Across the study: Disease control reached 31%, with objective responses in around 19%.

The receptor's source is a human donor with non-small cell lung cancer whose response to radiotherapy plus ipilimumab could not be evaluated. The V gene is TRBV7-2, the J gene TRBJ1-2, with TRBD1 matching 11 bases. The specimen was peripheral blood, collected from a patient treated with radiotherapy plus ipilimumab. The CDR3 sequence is CASSYQGQGAGYTF. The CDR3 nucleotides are TGTGCCAGCAGCTATCAAGGACAGGGGGCTGGCTACACCTTC.